This T cell receptor (beta chain) was captured by sequencing in a study of CD8+ T cells in alopecia areata. Findings and limits, study-wide: Across lesional scalp, and particularly alopecia totalis/universalis, clonality surpassed that of normal scalp. Compared with mice, patients displayed less clear TCR sharing, possibly for HLA-related reasons.

As concerns this clone: The antigen remains undetermined.

RNA extraction and reverse transcription yielded cDNA as sequencing template. The protocol was immunoSEQ multiplex PCR, while the TCRdb copy is restricted to in-frame clones and leaves out a portion. The sample lists roughly 130,000 clones, approximately 53% seen once, with roughly 4.5% in the top ten. The CDR3 spans 15 residues. The J segment lost 7 bases and the V segment lost 9 bases, leaving 14 bases of the junction unmatched. Germline lookup yields CDR1 LNHDA and CDR2 SQIVND (reference sequence). The chain employs TRBV19 and TRBJ2-1; 8 bases are shared with TRBD1. Specimen: CD4+ T cells sorted from blood, collected at week 0. The receptor was derived from a human donor with alopecia areata. The CDR3 nucleotides are TGTGCCAGCCGAGTCGGCAGGGGGCAAGGGAATGAGCAGTTCTTC. Protein product: CASRVGRGQGNEQFF.